One and the same sample provided the 23 T cell receptor beta chains below, sequenced in a study of CD8+CD57+ T cells in acquired aplastic anemia. CDR3 and TCR beta VDJ profiling relied on a genomic DNA template. TCRdb re-called the reads with MiXCR, one entry per CDR3 protein. The repertoire holds fewer than 200,000 distinct CDR3 sequences, with roughly 48% as singletons. For sequencing, patients were chosen who had shown expansion of CD8+CD57+ cells by flow cytometry. Sequenced: sorted CD4+, CD8+, or CD8+CD57+ T cells (not recorded which) from PBMCs. These receptors were taken from a human donor with aplastic anemia.

This chain connects TRBV15 to TRBJ1-2; unclear D gene. CDR3 size: 12 residues. Trimming removed 0 bases from V and 8 bases from J, with 7 bases in between. Germline loops: CDR1 LNHNV, CDR2 YYDKDF (reference sequence). CDR3 nucleotides: TGTGCCACCAGCAGAGATAGCCGAGGCTACACCTTC. The encoded protein is CATSRDSRGYTF. The full variable domain, its missing parts supplied by reference TRBV15 and TRBJ1-2, is DAMVIQNPRYQVTQFGKPVTLSCSQTLNHNVMYWYQQKSSQAPKLLFHYYDKDFNNEADTPDNFQSRRPNTSFCFLDIRSPGLGDTAMYLCATSRDSRGYTFGSGTRLTVV.

The chain employs TRBV5-3 and TRBJ2-7; 9 nucleotides align to TRBD2. TRBV5-3 is marked as an open reading frame, function uncertain. The junction had 9 bases not matched to a gene; V was cut back by 8 bases and J by 6 bases. There are 13 residues in the CDR3. The CDR3, as DNA: TGTGCCAGCAGCGCCGGACTAGCGTTCGAGCAGTACTTC. Translating it yields CASSAGLAFEQYF.

The chain joins TRBV7-8 to TRBJ2-7; D gene ambiguous. Germline V gene data show CDR1 as SGHVS and CDR2 as FQNEAQ. Trimming cost V 6 bases and J 4 bases, with 13 bases left between them. This CDR3 has 13 residues. The CDR3 DNA is TGTGCCAGCAGTGTAGGGCAGTGGTACGAGCAGTACTTC. Protein product: CASSVGQWYEQYF. The whole variable domain, filled in from reference TRBV7-8 and TRBJ2-7, reads GAGVSQSPRYKVAKRGQDVALRCDPISGHVSLFWYQQALGQGPEFLTYFQNEAQLDKSGLPSDRFFAERPEGSVSTLKIQRTQQEDSAVYLCASSVGQWYEQYFGPGTRLTVT.

Worth noting for this clonotype: A much larger clone differs by one base, so this may be a read error. The chain has TRBV2 and TRBJ2-5; 12 bases match TRBD2. Germline assignment: CDR1 SNHLY and CDR2 FYNNEI. The CDR3 totals 17 residues. The CDR3 DNA reads TGTGCCTGCAGTGACCCAACTAGCGGGGGGTTTCTAGAGACCCAGTACTTC. It specifies CACSDPTSGGFLETQYF.

This clonotype has a count of ten or more. The chain combines TRBV28 with TRBJ1-2; TRBD1 aligns across 8 bases. The trim removed 5 bases at V and 8 bases at J, leaving 10 bases unmatched. Per germline, CDR1 MDHEN and CDR2 SYDVKM. The CDR3 has 14 amino acids. CDR3 amino acids: CASSPPHRGGGYTF. The CDR3 nucleotides are TGTGCCAGCAGTCCCCCCCACAGGGGGGGAGGCTACACCTTC.

V gene TRBV10-2 combines with J gene TRBJ2-2; D is unresolved. The V end lost 10 bases, the J end lost 4 bases, and 13 bases lay between the germline ends. The CDR3 is made up of 13 amino acids. CDR1 and CDR2 (germline): WSHSY, SAAADI. The chain's CDR3 is CATVPVGTGELFF. The CDR3 DNA reads TGCGCCACCGTCCCCGTCGGCACCGGGGAGCTGTTTTTT.

This clonotype was recorded at least ten times. The chain is built from TRBV5-4 and TRBJ2-3; TRBD1 is a possible D gene (5 bases). V lost 0 bases, J lost 4 bases, and 12 bases lay in between. Germline V gives CDR1 SGHNT, CDR2 YYREEE (reference sequence). The CDR3 extends over 15 amino acids. The DNA of the CDR3 is TGTGCCAGCAGCTTGGGCCAGGGAAGGGCAGATACGCAGTATTTT. It encodes CASSLGQGRADTQYF.

This clonotype has ten or more counts. The chain uses TRBV29-1 and TRBJ2-3; 8 nucleotides match TRBD1. This CDR3 spans 13 amino acids. CDR1 and CDR2 from the germline V gene are SQVTM and ANQGSEA. The ends lost 2 bases at V and 4 bases at J; junction bases unmatched: 2. CDR3 sequence (DNA): TGCAGCGTTGAACAGGGGGCGTCAGATACGCAGTATTTT. The encoded protein is CSVEQGASDTQYF.

There are many counts of this clonotype. J is TRBJ1-1 and V is TRBV7-2; TRBD1 might be the D (6 bases). V shed 2 bases and J shed 1 base, with 11 bases lying between them. CDR3 size: 15 residues. The germline V gene has CDR1 SGHTA and CDR2 FQGNSA. The DNA of the CDR3 is TGTGCCAGCAGCTTATTTCAGACAGGGAACACTGAAGCTTTCTTT. Translation: CASSLFQTGNTEAFF.

The chain has TRBV15 and TRBJ2-5; 9 bases map to TRBD2. With V trimmed by 5 bases and J by 9 bases, 13 bases remained unmatched. The CDR3 spans 15 residues. Germline V gene lookup returns CDR1 LNHNV and CDR2 YYDKDF (reference sequence). CDR3 nucleotides: TGTGCCACCAGCGCACGGACTAGCGTGGGAGGGGCCCAGTACTTC. The encoded protein is CATSARTSVGGAQYF.

This clonotype was recorded many times. The chain uses TRBV7-3 and TRBJ1-5; D not certain. CDR1 and CDR2 (germline): SGHTA, FQGTGA. Trimming took 5 bases from V and 9 from J, leaving 14 bases between them. The CDR3 totals 13 residues. CDR3 sequence reads: CASSRDRSGPQHF. CDR3 nucleotides: TGTGCCAGCAGCCGAGACCGATCCGGGCCCCAGCATTTT.

The chain uses TRBV18 and TRBJ1-3; the match to TRBD1 covers 9 bases. The CDR3 length is 16 residues. Germline trimming cut 3 bases from V and 3 bases from J; bases unmatched to any gene: 6. Germline V gene lookup returns CDR1 KGHSH and CDR2 LQKENI. The CDR3, as DNA: TGTGCCAGCTCACCCGTACAGGGGGCCCGTGGAAACACCATATATTTT. This encodes CASSPVQGARGNTIYF.

The J gene is TRBJ2-2, the V gene TRBV19; possible D gene TRBD1, 6 bases. V lost 4 bases and J lost 14, with 11 bases in between. The germline V gene has CDR1 LNHDA and CDR2 SQIVND (reference sequence). The CDR3 length is 11 residues. CDR3 DNA sequence: TGTGCCAGTAGTAAAAGACAGGTACTGTTTTTT. Its protein product is CASSKRQVLFF.

This clonotype has only one observation. The J gene is TRBJ2-5, the V gene TRBV9; 9 nucleotides agree with TRBD2. Germline CDR1 and CDR2: SGDLS and YYNGEE. Unmatched junction bases numbered 1, after V lost 5 bases and J lost 2 bases. CDR3 size: 13 residues. The CDR3 DNA follows: TGTGCCAGCAGGCGGGAGGGGCAAGAGACCCAGTACTTC. It is translated as CASRREGQETQYF. Filled out from reference TRBV9 and TRBJ2-5, the complete variable domain reads DSGVTQTPKHLITATGQRVTLRCSPRSGDLSVYWYQQSLDQGLQFLIQYYNGEERAKGNILERFSAQQFPDLHSELNLSSLELGDSALYFCASRREGQETQYFGPGTRLLVL.

Many counts were recorded for this clonotype. The rearrangement joins TRBV3-1 to TRBJ1-2; D gene ambiguous. The length of the CDR3 is 12 residues. The germline gives CDR1 LGHDT, CDR2 YNNKEL (reference sequence). With 3 bases removed from V and 7 bases from J, the gap between germline ends came to 9 bases. In DNA, the CDR3 is TGTGCCAGCAGCCAGTTGGAGAGTGGCTACACCTTC. Translated: CASSQLESGYTF.

This clonotype was detected many times. A read error may produce the germline difference seen at one junction end. The CDR3 reads CASSTMLKTEAFF. CDR3 sequence (DNA): TGTGCCAGTAGTACTATGTTGAAGACTGAAGCTTTCTTT. V and J are TRBV19 and TRBJ1-1; D remains ambiguous. CDR3 size: 13 residues. Germline V CDR1 and CDR2: LNHDA, SQIVND (reference sequence). Based on the CDR3 plus reference TRBV19 and TRBJ1-1, the full variable domain is DGGITQSPKYLFRKEGQNVTLSCEQNLNHDAMYWYRQDPGQGLRLIYYSQIVNDFQKGDIAEGYSVSREKKESFPLTVTSAQKNPTAFYLCASSTMLKTEAFFGQGTRLTVV.

This clonotype has more than one count but fewer than ten. V is TRBV9 and J is TRBJ1-3, with TRBD1 identical over 8 bases. V lost 6 bases and J lost 2; bases outside the gene matches: 7. Per germline, CDR1 SGDLS and CDR2 YYNGEE. The length of the CDR3 is 15 residues. This CDR3 is CASNPRGLAGNTIYF. In nucleotides, the CDR3 is TGTGCCAGCAACCCCAGGGGGCTGGCTGGAAACACCATATATTTT.

Worth noting for this clonotype: Relative to the germline gene, one junction end is altered; a read error may explain this. The J gene is TRBJ2-7, the V gene TRBV29-1; D may be TRBD1 (8 bases). This CDR3 is 12 amino acids long. CDR1 and CDR2 from the germline V gene are SQVTM and ANQGSEA. The CDR3, as DNA: TGCGGCGGGGGACAGGCTCCCTACGGGCAGTACTTC. Translated, it gives CGGGQAPYGQYF.

The chain combines TRBV6-5 with TRBJ2-7, with TRBD1 matching over 9 bases. This CDR3 is built from 15 residues. Losses at the gene ends were 2 bases for V and 6 bases for J; bases not matched to a gene: 8. CDR1 is MNHEY, CDR2 SVGAGI, per germline. CDR3 DNA: TGTGCCAGCAGTTACGTGCGACAGGGGGTCTCCGAGCAGTACTTC. This gives the protein CASSYVRQGVSEQYF.

This clonotype came up many times. The V gene is TRBV20-1, the J gene TRBJ2-7; 10 nucleotides align to TRBD2. Per germline, CDR1 DFQATT and CDR2 SNEGSKA (reference sequence). This CDR3 has 14 amino acids. V trimming: 5 bases; J trimming: 7 bases; junction bases outside the gene matches: 11. This chain's CDR3 is CSARSSGGPLEQYF. The CDR3 DNA reads as TGCAGTGCTCGGAGTAGCGGGGGGCCTCTGGAGCAGTACTTC.

The J gene is TRBJ2-1, the V gene TRBV10-1; D gene uncertain. CDR3 length: 18 amino acids. Germline V lookup: CDR1 WNHNN, CDR2 SYGVQD (reference sequence). Deletions cut 7 bases from V and 4 bases from J, with 26 bases between. This CDR3 reads CASILNSTPPVVYNEQFF. CDR3 coding DNA: TGCGCCAGCATTCTCAACTCGACCCCTCCCGTTGTTTACAATGAGCAGTTCTTC.

The chain links TRBV18 to TRBJ1-1, with 7 nucleotides matching TRBD1. Germline V CDR1 and CDR2: KGHSH, LQKENI. J lost 3 bases, V lost 5 bases, and 12 bases had no gene match. This CDR3 is built from 16 residues. The CDR3 protein is CASSIKSRQGDTEAFF. The CDR3 DNA reads TGTGCCAGCTCAATCAAGTCGAGACAGGGAGACACTGAAGCTTTCTTT.

J is TRBJ1-2 and V is TRBV9; no clear D. Germline V gene lookup returns CDR1 SGDLS and CDR2 YYNGEE. This CDR3 is 12 amino acids long. Trimming took off 5 bases at V and 4 bases at J, with 9 bases between the two ends. The CDR3 protein is CASRGGSYGYTF. CDR3 in DNA: TGTGCCAGCAGGGGCGGTAGCTATGGCTACACCTTC.